This TCR beta chain appears in the sequencing data of a study of T cells in women clearing cervical HPV infection. The CDR3 runs to 12 residues. From germline, CDR1 is SGHAT and CDR2 FQNNGV. Profiling relied on immunoSEQ multiplex PCR, and the TCRdb table lists in-frame clones only, not all of them. The sample table includes some 31,000 clones. To note about this clone: The read finishes 3 residues shy of the CDR3 end, and the germline J gene is used to complete it.

What was sequenced was blood buffy coat. This sequence joins TRBV11-2 and TRBJ1-2; 9 nucleotides line up with TRBD1. The sequence was collected from a woman between 18 and 70 years old with a cervical HPV16 infection that either progressed to CIN3+ or cleared (not recorded which). The CDR3 bases that were read are TGTGCCAGCAGCATCGGGACAGGGGGC. Its translation: CASSIGTGG. The entire CDR3 protein is CASSIGTGGYTF.